This T cell receptor (beta chain) was found in a study of T cell clonotyping in hematopoietic cell transplantation. Germline V gene sequence: CDR1 SGHNT, CDR2 YYREEE (reference sequence). V lost 3 bases and J lost 2; bases outside the gene matches: 5. The CDR3 sequence is 15 residues long. Specified time point: recipient sample about 28 days before transplant, after cytoreduction. Profiled with immunoSEQ multiplex PCR; TCRdb holds only in-frame clones, not every one. This table has tens of thousands of clones, less than 96% appearing once. This receptor was obtained from a woman in her 50s with acute myeloid leukemia. Some clones in this sample may be carry-over from other donors' samples. The sample was peripheral blood mononuclear cells, taken before stem cell transplant. V and J are TRBV5-4 and TRBJ2-5; 9 bases align to TRBD2. The CDR3 reads CASSSGLARQETQYF. Here the CDR3 DNA reads TGTGCCAGCAGCTCGGGACTAGCACGACAAGAGACCCAGTACTTC.